This T cell receptor beta chain is drawn from a study of cytomegalovirus exposure and HLA in healthy donors. V was trimmed by 2 bases and J by 1 base, leaving 9 bases between them. CDR1 and CDR2 (germline): SGHRS, YFSETQ. This CDR3 has 15 residues. The PCR ran on 60 Vbeta and 13 Jbeta primers. The repertoire was sequenced with immunoSEQ multiplex PCR; TCRdb's copy has only in-frame clones and lacks some. The sample yields approximately 150,000 clones, 50% to 75% seen once. The table lists this clone with a count of one. The source of this sequence is a woman between 55 and 75 years old in good health and CMV-seropositive. V and J are TRBV5-1 and TRBJ2-2; D ambiguous. The sequenced material came from PBMCs. CDR3 in DNA: TGCGCCAGCAGCTTAGACATGATGAACACCGGGGAGCTGTTTTTT. It is translated as CASSLDMMNTGELFF. Supplemented by reference TRBV5-1 and TRBJ2-2, the full variable domain reads KAGVTQTPRYLIKTRGQQVTLSCSPISGHRSVSWYQQTPGQGLQFLFEYFSETQRNKGNFPGRFSGRQFSNSRSEMNVSTLELGDSALYLCASSLDMMNTGELFFGEGSRLTVL.